This TCR beta chain was documented in a study of shared clonotypes between healthy human individuals (dated by TCRdb to about 2020). Study-level background: A few men and a couple of women, aged 18 to 49 years, made up the cohort. To estimate repertoire size and how much clonotypes are shared between individuals, the study performed deep sequencing of blood TCR repertoires from five healthy adults. Different laboratories and diverse techniques were used to prepare libraries and sequence TCR repertoires, to increase sequencing depth and limit assay-specific biases. Leukapheresis yielded between about 0.85 and 9.5 billion PBMCs per donor.

Healthy HIV-negative adults with no recently reported acute infections or vaccinations were included as donors. All donors were Caucasian adults living in Nashville, Tennessee, USA. In the unsorted samples, 70 million to 90 million PBMCs were counted, and genomic DNA was extracted using the QIAamp DNA Blood Mini kit. Blood was obtained by leukapheresis, after which PBMCs were separated by Ficoll-Histopaque density gradient centrifugation and cryopreserved in liquid nitrogen vapor phase. Points on this clone: Its specific antigen is unknown. No qualities accompany the bases; no much larger clone lies one base away.

Summary of the overall study and its limitations: Sampling was restricted to blood, and TCR repertoires in tissues likely differ from the TCR repertoires found in blood. Because the study included a small number of donors, the genetic and exposure-history diversity represented was limited. Pairwise subsampling indicated that sequencing depth was expected to affect the degree of clonotype sharing among donors.

V loses 5 bases, J loses 4 bases, and the germline ends lie 6 bases apart. Per the germline V gene (reference sequence), GTSNPN is the CDR1 and SVGIG is the CDR2. There are 11 amino acids in the CDR3, from cysteine to phenylalanine inclusive. The read is trimmed to its CDR3 DNA, 33 bases read in frame from base 1. Using the deep immunoSEQ assay, TCR CDR3 regions were amplified from genomic DNA by multiplex PCR. Extracted genomic DNA from each cell subset was spread evenly across all wells of several immunoSEQ 96-well plates, with each plate serving as a replicate. For unsorted PBMC, each replicate PCR was loaded with roughly 270 ng genomic DNA, equivalent to 25,000 to 35,000 T cell genomes. Genomic DNA from unsorted PBMC was sequenced over ten immunoSEQ deep assay plates. Purified libraries were quantified with a Qubit 3.0 fluorometer, sized on a Bioanalyzer 2100, and re-quantified with the KAPA Library Quantification kit. Each immunoSEQ 96-well plate was sequenced on its own single-read 150-cycle Illumina NextSeq 550 flow cell. The source study handled its data this way. Because the immunoSEQ output held only junctional sequences and lacked quality scores, the filtering could not match the filtering applied to full-length reads. To assign V/J genes and CDR3, sequences were annotated against IMGT germline references using PyIR, a Python wrapper for IgBLAST v1.9. Any read was removed if the V/J assignment was weak (E-value above 1e-6), the CDR3 was missing, or the read contained stop codons, out-of-frame junctions, or ambiguous translated residues. V3J clonotypes were defined as sequences sharing the same inferred V gene, J gene, and CDR3 amino acid sequence. Percentage overlap between repertoires was computed as shared unique clonotypes divided by the size of the smaller repertoire. RTK rarefaction, the Chao1 estimator, and Recon v2.1 estimates of unobserved clonotypes were used to assess repertoire richness. Imported from immuneACCESS, the table was reduced by TCRdb to in-frame sequences with V and J called. These copies leave out some clones; in studies compared against another copy, an unresolved V gene accounts for under half, and the cause of the remainder is not known. D and trimming were read from the DNA, whereas the V and J calls and clone size are those reported in that table. In all, the sample holds hundreds of thousands of clones, and 77% of those were seen once. About 12% of the sample rests with the top ten.

The rearranged segments are TRBV30 and TRBJ1-3, with the D segment identity uncertain. The sequence derives from a woman aged 40-49 years in good health. Some clones in this sample may be carry-over from other donors' samples. Sequencing used PBMCs. Read as DNA, the sequence is TGTGCCTGGGACATCGGAAACACCATATATTTT. This gives the protein CAWDIGNTIYF.